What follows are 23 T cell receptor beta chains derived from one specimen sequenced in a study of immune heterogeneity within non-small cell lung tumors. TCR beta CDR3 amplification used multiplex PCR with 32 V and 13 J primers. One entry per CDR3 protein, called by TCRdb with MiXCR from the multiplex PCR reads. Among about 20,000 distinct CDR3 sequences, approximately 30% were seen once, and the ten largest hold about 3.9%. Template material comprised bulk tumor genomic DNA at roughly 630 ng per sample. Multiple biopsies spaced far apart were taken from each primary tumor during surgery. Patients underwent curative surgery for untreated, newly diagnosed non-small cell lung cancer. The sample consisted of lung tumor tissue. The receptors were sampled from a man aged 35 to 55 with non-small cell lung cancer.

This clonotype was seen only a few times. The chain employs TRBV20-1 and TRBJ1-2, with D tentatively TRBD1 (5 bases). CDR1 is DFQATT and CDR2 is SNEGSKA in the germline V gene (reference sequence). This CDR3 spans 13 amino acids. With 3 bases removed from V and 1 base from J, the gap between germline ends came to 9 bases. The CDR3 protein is CSASSGINYGYTF. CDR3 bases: TGCAGTGCTAGTTCAGGGATTAACTATGGCTACACCTTC.

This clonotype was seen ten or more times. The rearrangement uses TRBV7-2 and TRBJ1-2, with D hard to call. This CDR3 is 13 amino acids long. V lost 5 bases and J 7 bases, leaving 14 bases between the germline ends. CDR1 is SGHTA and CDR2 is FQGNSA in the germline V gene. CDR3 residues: CASSPFLTFGYTF. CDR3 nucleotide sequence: TGTGCCAGCAGCCCCTTCCTTACATTTGGCTACACCTTC.

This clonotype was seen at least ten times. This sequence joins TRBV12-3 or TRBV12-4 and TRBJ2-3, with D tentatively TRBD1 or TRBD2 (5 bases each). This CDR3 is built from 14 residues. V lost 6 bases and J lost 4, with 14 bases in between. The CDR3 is CASRPGQGADTQYF. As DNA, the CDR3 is TGTGCCAGCAGGCCGGGTCAGGGAGCAGATACGCAGTATTTT.

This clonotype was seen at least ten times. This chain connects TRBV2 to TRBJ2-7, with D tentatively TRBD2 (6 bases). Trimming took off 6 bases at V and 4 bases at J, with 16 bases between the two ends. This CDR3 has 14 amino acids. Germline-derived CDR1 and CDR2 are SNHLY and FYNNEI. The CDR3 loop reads CASREGPTIYEQYF. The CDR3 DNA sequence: TGTGCCAGCAGGGAGGGACCGACCATATACGAGCAGTACTTC.

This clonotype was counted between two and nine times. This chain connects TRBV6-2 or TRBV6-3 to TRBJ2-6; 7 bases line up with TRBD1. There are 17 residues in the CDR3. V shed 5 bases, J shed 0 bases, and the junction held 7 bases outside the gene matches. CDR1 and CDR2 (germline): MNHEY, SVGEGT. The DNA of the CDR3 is TGTGCCAGCAGTAAGGACAGGTCCAGCTCTGGGGCCAACGTCCTGACTTTC. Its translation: CASSKDRSSSGANVLTF.

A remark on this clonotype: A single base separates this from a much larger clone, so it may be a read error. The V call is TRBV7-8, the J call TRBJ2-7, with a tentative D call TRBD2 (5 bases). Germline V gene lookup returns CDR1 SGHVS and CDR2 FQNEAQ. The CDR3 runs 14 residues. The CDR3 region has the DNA TGTGCCATCAGCTTATCTCGGGATTGGGGAGAGCAGTACTTC. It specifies CAISLSRDWGEQYF.

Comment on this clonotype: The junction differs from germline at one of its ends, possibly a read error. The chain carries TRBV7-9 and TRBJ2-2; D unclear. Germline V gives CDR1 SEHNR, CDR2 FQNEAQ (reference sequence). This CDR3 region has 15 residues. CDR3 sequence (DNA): TGTGCCAGCAGATTAGCCGAAACGAACACCGGGGAGCTGTTTTTT. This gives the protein CASRLAETNTGELFF.

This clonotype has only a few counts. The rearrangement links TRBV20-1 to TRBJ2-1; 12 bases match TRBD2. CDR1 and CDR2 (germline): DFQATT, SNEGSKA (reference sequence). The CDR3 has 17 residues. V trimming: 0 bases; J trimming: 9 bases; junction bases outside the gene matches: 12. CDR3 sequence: CSARDRLAGGSVVEQFF. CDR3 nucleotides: TGCAGTGCTAGAGATAGGCTAGCGGGAGGGTCTGTGGTTGAGCAGTTCTTC.

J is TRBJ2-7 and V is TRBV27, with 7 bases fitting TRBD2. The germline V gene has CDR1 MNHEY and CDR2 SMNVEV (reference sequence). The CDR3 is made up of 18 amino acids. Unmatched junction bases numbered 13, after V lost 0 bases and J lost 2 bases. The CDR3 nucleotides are TGTGCCAGCAGTTTATCCCCGGACCAGGGAGGGAACGCCTACGAGCAGTACTTC. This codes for CASSLSPDQGGNAYEQYF.

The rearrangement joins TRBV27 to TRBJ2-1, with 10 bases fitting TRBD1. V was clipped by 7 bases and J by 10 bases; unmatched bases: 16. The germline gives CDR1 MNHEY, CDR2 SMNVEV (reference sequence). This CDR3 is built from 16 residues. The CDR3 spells CASTWYMGTGDNEQFF. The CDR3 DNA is TGTGCCAGCACATGGTATATGGGGACAGGGGATAACGAGCAGTTCTTC.

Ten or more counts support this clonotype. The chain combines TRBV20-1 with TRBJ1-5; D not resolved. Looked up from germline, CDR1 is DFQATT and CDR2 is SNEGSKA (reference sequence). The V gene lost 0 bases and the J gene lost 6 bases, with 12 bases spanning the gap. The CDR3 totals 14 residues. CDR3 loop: CSARDLREGQPQHF. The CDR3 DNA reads TGCAGTGCTAGAGATCTGAGGGAGGGTCAGCCCCAGCATTTT.

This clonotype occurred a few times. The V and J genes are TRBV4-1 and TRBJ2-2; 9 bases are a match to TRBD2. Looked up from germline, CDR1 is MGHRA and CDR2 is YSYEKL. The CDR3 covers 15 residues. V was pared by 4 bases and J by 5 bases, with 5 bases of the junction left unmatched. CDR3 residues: CASSPPGLATGELFF. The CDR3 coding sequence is TGCGCCAGCAGCCCGCCGGGACTAGCTACCGGGGAGCTGTTTTTT.

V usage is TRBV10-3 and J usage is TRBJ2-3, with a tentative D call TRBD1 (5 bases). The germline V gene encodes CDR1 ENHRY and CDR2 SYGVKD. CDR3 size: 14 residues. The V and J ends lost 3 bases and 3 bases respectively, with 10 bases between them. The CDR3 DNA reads TGTGCCATCAGTGATTCAGGGATAACAGATACGCAGTATTTT. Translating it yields CAISDSGITDTQYF.

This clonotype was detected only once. The CDR3 loop reads CASSLARMGHGEETQYF. The CDR3 DNA is TGTGCCAGCAGCTTAGCGCGAATGGGACATGGTGAAGAGACCCAGTACTTC. This chain uses TRBV7-9 with TRBJ2-5, with a weak D call TRBD1 (6 bases). The CDR3 is 17 residues long. Deletions cut 0 bases from V and 3 bases from J, with 17 bases between. CDR1 and CDR2 from the germline V gene are SEHNR and FQNEAQ (reference sequence).

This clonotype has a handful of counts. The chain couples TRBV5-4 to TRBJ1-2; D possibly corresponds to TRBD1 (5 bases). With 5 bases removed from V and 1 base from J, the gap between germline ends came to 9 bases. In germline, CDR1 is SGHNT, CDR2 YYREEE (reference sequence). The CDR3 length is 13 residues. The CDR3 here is CASRRDSNYGYTF. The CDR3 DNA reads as TGTGCCAGCAGAAGAGACAGTAACTATGGCTACACCTTC.

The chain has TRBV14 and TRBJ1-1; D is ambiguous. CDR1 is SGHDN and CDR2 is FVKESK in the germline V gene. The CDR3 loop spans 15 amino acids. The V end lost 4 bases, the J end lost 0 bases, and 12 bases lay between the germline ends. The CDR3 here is CASSPLGQLNTEAFF. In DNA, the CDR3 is TGTGCCAGCAGCCCCCTGGGCCAGCTGAACACTGAAGCTTTCTTT. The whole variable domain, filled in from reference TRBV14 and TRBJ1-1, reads EAGVTQFPSHSVIEKGQTVTLRCDPISGHDNLYWYRRVMGKEIKFLLHFVKESKQDESGMPNNRFLAERTGGTYSTLKVQPAELEDSGVYFCASSPLGQLNTEAFFGQGTRLTVV.

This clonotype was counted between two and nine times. This CDR3 is CASKASGTDTQYF. The DNA of the CDR3 is TGCGCCAGCAAGGCTAGCGGCACAGATACGCAGTATTTT. This chain links TRBV10-2 with TRBJ2-3; D is perhaps TRBD2 (6 bases). Trimming cost V 7 bases and J 1 base, with 9 bases left between them. The CDR3 consists of 13 residues. The V gene's germline CDR1 is WSHSY and CDR2 SAAADI.

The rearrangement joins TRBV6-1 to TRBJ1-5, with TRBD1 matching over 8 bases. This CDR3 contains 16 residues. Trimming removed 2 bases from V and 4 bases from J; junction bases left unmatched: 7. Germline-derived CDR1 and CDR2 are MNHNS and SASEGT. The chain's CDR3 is CASSEWGQAFNQPQHF. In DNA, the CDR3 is TGTGCCAGCAGTGAATGGGGACAGGCTTTTAATCAGCCCCAGCATTTT.

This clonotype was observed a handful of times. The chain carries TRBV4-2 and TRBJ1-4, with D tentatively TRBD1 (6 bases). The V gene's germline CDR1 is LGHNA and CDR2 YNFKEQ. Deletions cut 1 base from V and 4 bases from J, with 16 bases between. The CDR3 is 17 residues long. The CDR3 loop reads CASSQGGGSRINEKLFF. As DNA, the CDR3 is TGTGCCAGCAGCCAAGGGGGGGGCAGTCGGATTAATGAAAAACTGTTTTTT.

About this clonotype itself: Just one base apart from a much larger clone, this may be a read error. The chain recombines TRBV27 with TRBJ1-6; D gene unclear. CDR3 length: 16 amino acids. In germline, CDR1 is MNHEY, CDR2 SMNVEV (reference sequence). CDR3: CASSSSLSSYNPPLHF. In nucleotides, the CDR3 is TGTGCCAGCAGTTCCTCGTTGAGCTCCTATAATCCACCCCTCCACTTT.

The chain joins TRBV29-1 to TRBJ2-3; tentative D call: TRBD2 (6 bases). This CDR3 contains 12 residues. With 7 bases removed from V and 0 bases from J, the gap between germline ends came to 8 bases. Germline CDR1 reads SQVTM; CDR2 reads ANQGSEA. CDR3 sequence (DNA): TGCAGCGGGGCGGGGAGCACAGATACGCAGTATTTT. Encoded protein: CSGAGSTDTQYF.

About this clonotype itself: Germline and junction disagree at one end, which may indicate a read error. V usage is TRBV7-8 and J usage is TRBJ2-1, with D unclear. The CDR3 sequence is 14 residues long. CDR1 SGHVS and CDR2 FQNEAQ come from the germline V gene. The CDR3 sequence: CASSLRPYTDEEFF. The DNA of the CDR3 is TGTGCCAGCAGCTTAAGGCCTTATACGGATGAGGAGTTCTTC.

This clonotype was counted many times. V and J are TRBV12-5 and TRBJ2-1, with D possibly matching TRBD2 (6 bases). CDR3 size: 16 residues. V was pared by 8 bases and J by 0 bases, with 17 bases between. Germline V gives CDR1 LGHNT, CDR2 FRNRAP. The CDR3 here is CASRQRADSSYNEQFF. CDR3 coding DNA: TGTGCTAGTAGGCAGCGGGCTGATAGCTCCTACAATGAGCAGTTCTTC.